Given below is one T cell receptor beta chain in context. The antigen remains unidentified. This specimen belongs to a study of CD8+CD57+ T cells in acquired aplastic anemia. Study context: Recorded DNA amounts for sorted CD4+ and CD8+ cells had an average of approximately 3 ug. Study-wide results and limits: Fewer than 35 sequences, all CD8+ CDR3, were shared between patients and controls.

According to the study, genomic DNA was the template for TCR beta VDJ and CDR3 profiling. TCRdb re-called the reads with MiXCR, one entry per CDR3 protein. This sample carries roughly 98,000 distinct CDR3 sequences, 55% to 70% of them seen once, and the ten largest clones take approximately 65%. Individuals selected for sequencing had exhibited CD8+CD57+ cell expansion on flow cytometry. The sequencing sample was made of sorted CD4+, CD8+, or CD8+CD57+ T cells (not recorded which) from PBMCs. The TCR originated in a human donor with aplastic anemia.

This CDR3 reads CSVFGTGGGSYEQYF. The CDR3, as DNA: TGCAGCGTTTTTGGCACAGGGGGTGGCTCCTACGAGCAGTACTTC. This rearrangement joins TRBV29-1 to TRBJ2-7, with 8 bases fitting TRBD1. Germline-derived CDR1 and CDR2 are SQVTM and ANQGSEA. CDR3 length: 15 residues. The V segment lost 5 bases and the J segment 0 bases; nucleotides outside the gene matches: 9.